The next 12 T cell receptor beta chains were all read from a single sample in a study of early T cells in non-severe SARS-CoV-2 infection. A single record per CDR3 protein comes from TCRdb applying MiXCR to the 5' RACE reads. The table shows tens of thousands of distinct CDR3 sequences, with about 5% occurring only once. The sample consisted of whole blood. Receptors were obtained from an adult who was a healthcare worker with PCR-confirmed SARS-CoV-2 infection or an uninfected control (not recorded which).

This clonotype counts as medium-sized (0.01 to 0.1%). The genes are TRBV6-4 and TRBJ2-2; D uncertain. V was shortened by 2 bases and J by 3 bases, with 4 bases between the two germline ends. There are 13 residues in the CDR3. CDR1 is MRHNA, CDR2 SNTAGT, per germline. The CDR3 DNA follows: TGTGCCAGCAGTGACAGGGACACCGGGGAGCTGTTTTTT. Protein: CASSDRDTGELFF.

This clonotype occurred many times. The V gene is TRBV6-4, the J gene TRBJ2-1, with D tentatively TRBD2 (6 bases). The V end was cut by 3 bases, the J end by 7 bases, with 16 bases between. The germline V gene encodes CDR1 MRHNA and CDR2 SNTAGT. The CDR3 has 15 residues. CDR3 sequence: CASSEESGSGNEQFF. In nucleotides, the CDR3 is TGTGCCAGCAGTGAGGAGAGCGGGTCTGGGAATGAGCAGTTCTTC.

This clonotype was picked up many times. The chain has TRBV18 and TRBJ1-2; D unresolved. Germline V gives CDR1 KGHSH, CDR2 LQKENI. Deletions cut 3 bases from V and 3 bases from J, with 11 bases between. The CDR3 is 14 residues long. The CDR3 spells CASSPDGRDYGYTF. The CDR3 DNA reads TGTGCCAGCTCACCGGACGGGAGGGACTATGGCTACACCTTC.

This clonotype was detected many times. This chain connects TRBV12-3 or TRBV12-4 to TRBJ1-6; D may be TRBD1 (5 bases). Trimming took off 4 bases at V and 4 bases at J, with 14 bases between the two ends. This CDR3 is 16 amino acids long. In nucleotides, the CDR3 is TGTGCCAGCAGTTGGGGCCCAACCGGGTATAATTCACCCCTCCACTTT. Translation: CASSWGPTGYNSPLHF.

This clonotype was seen ten or more times. This chain links TRBV6-6 with TRBJ2-7; D uncertain. CDR3 length equals 17 residues. Germline V gene lookup returns CDR1 MNHNY and CDR2 SVGAGI (reference sequence). With 0 bases removed from V and 0 bases from J, the gap between germline ends came to 15 bases. CDR3 bases: TGTGCCAGCAGTTACTCGATAGTCGCTCACACCTCCTACGAGCAGTACTTC. Its translation: CASSYSIVAHTSYEQYF.

This clonotype was recorded at least ten times. The V call is TRBV29-1, the J call TRBJ2-3, with a possible D match to TRBD2 (6 bases). CDR3 length: 16 amino acids. V shed 0 bases and J shed 2 bases, with 15 bases lying between them. Germline CDR1 is SQVTM and CDR2 is ANQGSEA. The DNA of the CDR3 is TGCAGCGTTGAAGATGTAACGGGAGCCTACACAGATACGCAGTATTTT. Protein product: CSVEDVTGAYTDTQYF.

Only a few counts were recorded for this clonotype. V usage is TRBV7-9 and J usage is TRBJ2-3; D possibly corresponds to TRBD1 (6 bases). The CDR3 sequence is 14 residues long. Germline V gene lookup returns CDR1 SEHNR and CDR2 FQNEAQ (reference sequence). The V end lost 0 bases, the J end lost 4 bases, and 8 bases lay between the germline ends. The CDR3 spells CASSLAQGPDTQYF. CDR3 bases: TGTGCCAGCAGCTTAGCGCAGGGGCCAGATACGCAGTATTTT.

Ten or more counts support this clonotype. The chain employs TRBV3-2 and TRBJ1-2; TRBD1, the table's D call, was not compared with the DNA. TRBV3-2 is shown as a pseudogene. CDR3 size: 13 residues. DNA of the CDR3: TGTGCCAGCCACCCCCTAGAAAGACGGGGCTACACCTTC. This sequence encodes CASHPLERRGYTF.

This clonotype has at least ten counts. The chain recombines TRBV7-9 with TRBJ1-1; 9 bases line up with TRBD1. Looked up from germline, CDR1 is SEHNR and CDR2 is FQNEAQ (reference sequence). After removal of 5 bases from V and 12 bases from J, the junction contained 10 bases not matched to a gene. The CDR3 length is 13 residues. The CDR3, as DNA: TGTGCCAGCAGCGATAGGACAGGGGAAATGTCTTTCTTT. Translation: CASSDRTGEMSFF.

This chain connects TRBV6-2 or TRBV6-3 to TRBJ2-3; 7 bases map to TRBD2. There are 15 residues in the CDR3. Germline values: CDR1 MNHEY, CDR2 SVGEGT. The V gene end was trimmed by 2 bases and the J gene end by 3 bases; junction bases not matched to a gene: 5. The CDR3 DNA sequence: TGTGCCAGCAGTTACCAGGGCGGGGGTACAGATACGCAGTATTTT. This gives the protein CASSYQGGGTDTQYF.

This clonotype was seen ten or more times. The V gene is TRBV6-5, the J gene TRBJ2-5; a weak D match, TRBD1 (5 bases). The CDR3 has 14 residues. Germline assignment: CDR1 MNHEY and CDR2 SVGAGI. The germline V and J ends were trimmed by 0 bases and 5 bases, with 10 bases remaining between them. DNA of the CDR3: TGTGCCAGCAGTTACTCCTCAGGGATGGAGACCCAGTACTTC. Translating it yields CASSYSSGMETQYF.

Many counts were recorded for this clonotype. This chain connects TRBV7-9 to TRBJ1-2; the D is unclear. Germline CDR1 reads SEHNR; CDR2 reads FQNEAQ (reference sequence). V dropped 4 bases and J dropped 5 bases, with 11 bases sitting between them. This CDR3 is 13 amino acids long. CDR3: CASSSWETYGYTF. The CDR3 nucleotides read TGTGCCAGCAGCTCTTGGGAGACATATGGCTACACCTTC. The full variable domain, in which reference TRBV7-9 and TRBJ1-2 provide the parts outside the CDR3, is DTGVSQNPRHKITKRGQNVTFRCDPISEHNRLYWYRQTLGQGPEFLTYFQNEAQLEKSRLLSDRFSAERPKGSFSTLEIQRTEQGDSAMYLCASSSWETYGYTFGSGTRLTVV.